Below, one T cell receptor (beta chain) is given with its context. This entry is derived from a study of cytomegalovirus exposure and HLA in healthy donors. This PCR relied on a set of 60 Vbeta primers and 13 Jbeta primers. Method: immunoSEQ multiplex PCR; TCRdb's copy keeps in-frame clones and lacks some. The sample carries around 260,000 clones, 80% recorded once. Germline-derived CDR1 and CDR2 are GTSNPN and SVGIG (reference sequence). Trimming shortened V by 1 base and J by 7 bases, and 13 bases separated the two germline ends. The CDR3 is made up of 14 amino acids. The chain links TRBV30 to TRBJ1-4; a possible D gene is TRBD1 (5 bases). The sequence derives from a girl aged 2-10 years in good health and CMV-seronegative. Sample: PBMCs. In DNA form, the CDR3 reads TGTGCCTGGAGTGGCGGGACGGGGTTTGAAAAACTGTTTTTT. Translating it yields CAWSGGTGFEKLFF.